This TCR beta chain was identified in a study of cytomegalovirus exposure and HLA in healthy donors. Germline lookup yields CDR1 SGHVS and CDR2 FNYEAQ. V dropped 5 bases and J dropped 5; count of bases not matched to a gene: 7. The CDR3 loop spans 14 amino acids. PCR amplification relied on 60 Vbeta primers (plus 13 Jbeta primers). Clones were sequenced by immunoSEQ multiplex PCR, and TCRdb holds only the in-frame ones, with some missing. There are approximately 190,000 clones in the sample; around 86% occur only once, and 1% to 1.5% lies in the top ten. Input material: PBMCs. This sequence originates from a man aged 30-40 years in good health and CMV-seronegative. The chain joins TRBV7-6 to TRBJ2-5, with 8 positions matching TRBD2. The CDR3 DNA reads TGTGCCAGCAGCCGCGGGGGGCCCGGGGAGACCCAGTACTTC. Its protein product is CASSRGGPGETQYF. The variable domain in full, completed from reference TRBV7-6 and TRBJ2-5, reads GAGVSQSPRYKVTKRGQDVALRCDPISGHVSLYWYRQALGQGPEFLTYFNYEAQQDKSGLPNDRFSAERPEGSISTLTIQRTEQRDSAMYRCASSRGGPGETQYFGPGTRLLVL.